This T cell receptor beta chain appears in the sequencing data of a study of blood T cell repertoires in COVID-19. Study-wide background: The samples span acute and convalescent COVID-19 from the United States, Italy and Spain.

Authors' processing steps: The assay estimated nucleated cells by amplifying reference gene primers. The method was immunoSEQ multiplex PCR; TCRdb's version includes in-frame clones alone and lacks a portion of them. Clonal size and the V and J genes are those of that table, whereas D and trimming came from the DNA. This sample carries roughly 330,000 clones, 80% to 90% of them seen once, and the ten largest clones take approximately 5.3%. Participants had their cohort set by participant-reported clinical history. In Cohort 3, a recovered donor had either two negative PCRs, clearance, or symptom resolution. V was pared by 4 bases and J by 4 bases, with 13 bases between. The germline CDR1 and CDR2 sequences are KGHSH and LQKENI. The CDR3 has 14 residues.

Sequenced sample: PBMCs or T cells enriched from blood (not recorded which). This rearrangement joins TRBV18 to TRBJ1-1; tentatively, D is TRBD1 (6 bases). The source of this sequence is a woman in her 30s who had recovered from COVID-19. In DNA, the CDR3 is TGTGCCAGCTCACTCGACAGGTCCGGCACTGAAGCTTTCTTT. Translation gives CASSLDRSGTEAFF.